This T cell receptor beta chain was identified in a study of blood T cells in healthy people across ages. Study observations and caveats: The diversity estimates, figures obtained from one million T cells, were considered underestimates. Possibly confounding the expanded clonotype changes was the fact that donor CMV status was unknown.

With respect to this clonotype: Its antigen is unidentified.

This CDR3 has 15 residues. Using a J-beta primer mix together with a sample-barcoded 5' primer, a second PCR was run for about 6 to 12 cycles. The study obtained at least 2.5 million CDR3-containing paired-end reads from every sample. TCRdb re-derived calls from the 5' RACE reads in MiXCR, one entry per CDR3 protein. The sample has 1.2 million to 1.5 million distinct CDR3 sequences; approximately 63% are singletons. Sample donors were healthy Caucasian individuals that came from Russia, aged roughly 6 to 90. The sequenced material came from blood. The origin of this receptor is a man aged 18 to 29 in good health. The J gene is TRBJ2-5, the V gene TRBV21-1; TRBD1, the table's D call, lacks a check against the DNA. The J call could be wrong; TRBJ2-7 is a better fit for the DNA end. TRBV21-1 is described as a pseudogene. The CDR3 sequence: CASTQPPHRVHEQYF. The DNA of the CDR3 is TGTGCCAGCACCCAACCCCCCCACAGGGTACACGAGCAGTACTTC.